Below are 9 T cell receptor beta chains sequenced from a single sample in a study of blood T cell repertoires in COVID-19 (dated by TCRdb to 2020 to 2021). The library was built by means of the immunoSEQ multiplex PCR assay. As stored in TCRdb, this immuneACCESS dataset retains in-frame rearrangements with V and J assigned. A fraction of the clones does not appear; measured against another copy, unresolved V genes explain less than half of the discrepancy, and the remainder lacks a known reason. Within this sample are 220,000 or so clones, with 70% to 85% of them counted one time only. The ten largest clonotypes hold approximately 1.9% of the sample. The material sequenced was peripheral blood. Source of these receptors: a woman of 80 years or more with acute or convalescent COVID-19.

The chain uses TRBV5-1 and TRBJ2-1, with 16 bases fitting TRBD2. J lost 2 bases, V lost 3 bases, and 8 bases had no gene match. The germline gives CDR1 SGHRS, CDR2 YFSETQ. The CDR3 contains 19 residues. CDR3 sequence: CASSSGLAGGPVTYNEQFF. CDR3 DNA: TGCGCCAGCAGCTCGGGACTAGCGGGAGGGCCAGTTACCTACAATGAGCAGTTCTTC. Together with reference TRBV5-1 and TRBJ2-1, the CDR3 gives the full variable domain: KAGVTQTPRYLIKTRGQQVTLSCSPISGHRSVSWYQQTPGQGLQFLFEYFSETQRNKGNFPGRFSGRQFSNSRSEMNVSTLELGDSALYLCASSSGLAGGPVTYNEQFFGPGTRLTVL.

This rearrangement joins TRBV7-7 to TRBJ2-1; tentatively, D is TRBD2 (5 bases). The CDR3 contains 13 residues. CDR1 SSHAT and CDR2 FNYEAQ come from the germline V gene (reference sequence). The V end was cut by 5 bases, the J end by 8 bases, with 13 bases between. The CDR3 region has the DNA TGTGCCAGCAGCCTTATCGTCGGGGATGAGCAGTTCTTC. This translates into CASSLIVGDEQFF. Full variable domain (missing parts from reference TRBV7-7 and TRBJ2-1): GAGVSQSPRYKVTKRGQDVTLRCDPISSHATLYWYQQALGQGPEFLTYFNYEAQPDKSGLPSDRFSAERPEGSISTLTIQRTEQRDSAMYRCASSLIVGDEQFFGPGTRLTVL.

The rearrangement links TRBV5-5 to TRBJ2-2, with 10 bases aligning to TRBD1. The ends lost 0 bases at V and 6 bases at J; junction bases unmatched: 5. Germline CDR1 and CDR2: SGHKS and YYEKEE (reference sequence). The CDR3 length is 16 residues. The CDR3 loop is CASSLGQGAGAGELFF. The CDR3 DNA sequence: TGTGCCAGCAGCTTGGGACAGGGGGCAGGGGCCGGGGAGCTGTTTTTT.

The chain carries TRBV6-5 and TRBJ1-5; D gene ambiguous. Trimming took 8 bases from V and 2 from J, leaving 13 bases between them. Germline-derived CDR1 and CDR2 are MNHEY and SVGAGI. The CDR3 has 14 residues. Written as DNA, the CDR3 is TGTGCCAGCTTGCGCGGGGAACGCAATCAGCCCCAGCATTTT. Translated: CASLRGERNQPQHF.

The genes are TRBV9 and TRBJ1-3; 9 bases match TRBD1. The V and J ends lost 7 bases and 7 bases, in that order; junction bases with no gene match: 12. Germline V lookup: CDR1 SGDLS, CDR2 YYNGEE. This CDR3 is built from 15 residues. The CDR3 sequence: CASGQTGGNRNTIYF. The CDR3 coding sequence is TGTGCCAGCGGTCAAACAGGGGGCAATAGGAACACCATATATTTT.

In the case of this clone: Other DNA sequences from this sample encode an identical CDR3 as well. The rearrangement links TRBV5-1 to TRBJ1-1; D not resolved. Trimming cost V 0 bases and J 2 bases, with 5 bases left between them. Germline V lookup: CDR1 SGHRS, CDR2 YFSETQ. This CDR3 spans 13 amino acids. The CDR3 loop is CASSLGGNTEAFF. Written as DNA, the CDR3 is TGCGCCAGCAGCTTGGGAGGAAACACTGAAGCTTTCTTT. The whole variable domain, remainder taken from reference TRBV5-1 and TRBJ1-1, is KAGVTQTPRYLIKTRGQQVTLSCSPISGHRSVSWYQQTPGQGLQFLFEYFSETQRNKGNFPGRFSGRQFSNSRSEMNVSTLELGDSALYLCASSLGGNTEAFFGQGTRLTVV.

The rearrangement joins TRBV6-5 to TRBJ2-2; D unclear. V dropped 6 bases and J dropped 3 bases, with 11 bases sitting between them. The CDR3 contains 14 residues. Looked up from germline, CDR1 is MNHEY and CDR2 is SVGAGI. CDR3 DNA sequence: TGTGCCAGCAGCGACAACCCTGACACCGGGGAGCTGTTTTTT. This codes for CASSDNPDTGELFF.

The rearrangement uses TRBV5-1 and TRBJ2-3; D perhaps matches TRBD1 (6 bases). Germline CDR1 is SGHRS and CDR2 is YFSETQ. Trimming removed 4 bases at V and 1 base at J, with 7 bases between. This CDR3 region has 13 residues. Written as DNA, the CDR3 is TGCGCCAGCAGCCCAGGGGGCACAGATACGCAGTATTTT. It is translated as CASSPGGTDTQYF.

The rearrangement joins TRBV7-8 to TRBJ1-5, with D perhaps TRBD1 (6 bases). Trimming left V 1 base short and J 1 base short, with 8 bases between. The CDR3 contains 15 residues. Germline CDR1 SGHVS, CDR2 FQNEAQ. Here the CDR3 DNA reads TGTGCCAGCAGCTTAGGCAGGGGCAGCAATCAGCCCCAGCATTTT. Translated: CASSLGRGSNQPQHF.